This T cell receptor (beta chain) was identified in a study of blood T cell repertoires in COVID-19. This clone came up a few times. Measured with immunoSEQ multiplex PCR; TCRdb has only the in-frame clones, and not every one. The sample lists about 50,000 clones; about 82% were seen once. CDR1 and CDR2 (germline): SGHTS, YDEGEE. Trimming cost V 2 bases and J 10 bases; bases outside gene matches: 4. CDR3 size: 14 residues. Input material: peripheral blood. J is TRBJ1-6 and V is TRBV5-8, with 9 bases that match TRBD1. The origin of this receptor is a woman aged 60-70 years with acute or convalescent COVID-19. The CDR3 DNA is TGTGCCAGCAGCTTTGGGACAGGGTCATCACCCCTCCACTTT. It is translated as CASSFGTGSSPLHF.